This note documents a single T cell receptor beta chain sequence. Its antigen remains unknown. The sample is drawn from a study of CD8 T cells in ankylosing spondylitis. Study-level findings and limits: Typical of ankylosing spondylitis blood, it appeared, was a TCR beta motif of fewer than 10 highly homologous variants.

One entry per CDR3 protein, called by TCRdb with MiXCR from the 5' RACE reads. The sample gives under 850,000 distinct CDR3 sequences, 15% to 20% of which show up once; under 20% is in the top ten. The CDR3 is made up of 14 amino acids. V was clipped by 6 bases and J by 2 bases, with 13 bases between them. The sample comprised blood, either unsorted or a sorted T cell fraction (not recorded which). The sequence was collected from a male donor with ankylosing spondylitis. The chain recombines TRBV12-3 or TRBV12-4 with TRBJ1-2; D is undetermined. The CDR3 nucleotides are TGTGCCAGCAGCCCCGCATGGGAAAACTATGGCTACACCTTC. Its protein product is CASSPAWENYGYTF.